This TCR beta chain was captured by sequencing in a study of blood T cells in healthy people across ages. General study points: In older individuals, TCR beta diversity per million T cells was lower, falling roughly linearly with age. Investigators treated diversity estimates from one million T cells as underestimates. Nothing was known about donor CMV status, and this possibly confounded expanded clonotype changes.

There are a few counts of this clonotype. The antigen is unknown. For the second PCR, which ran for about 7 to 11 cycles, a sample-barcoded 5' primer and a J-beta primer mix were used. TCRdb reprocessed the 5' RACE reads via MiXCR and lists one record per CDR3 protein. This table holds approximately 940,000 distinct CDR3 sequences, roughly 50% found once. Donors were systemically healthy Caucasian individuals from Russia aged about 6 to 95 years. Per germline, CDR1 DFQATT and CDR2 SNEGSKA (reference sequence). Trimming took 3 bases from V and 4 from J, leaving 11 bases between them. The CDR3 sequence is 13 residues long.

The receptor's source is a man aged 25 to 40 in good health. The sequencing sample was made of blood. The chain uses TRBV20-1 and TRBJ2-3; no clear D. The CDR3 region is CSASIRVADTQYF. The CDR3 nucleotides read TGCAGTGCTAGTATCAGAGTGGCAGATACGCAGTATTTT.